These 26 T cell receptor beta chains originate from one sample sequenced in a study of T cell changes during pregnancy in multiple sclerosis. The protocol was immunoSEQ multiplex PCR, while the TCRdb copy is restricted to in-frame clones and leaves out a portion. The repertoire consists of 90,000 to 120,000 clones, with about 94% occurring once and the leading ten covering 0.9%. The sequencing here drew on peripheral blood, taken before pregnancy. These receptors originate from a female donor with multiple sclerosis, enrolled in a pregnancy study.

The V and J genes are TRBV5-4 and TRBJ2-2; D is possibly TRBD1 (6 bases). The CDR3 sequence is 16 residues long. CDR1 SGHNT and CDR2 YYREEE come from the germline V gene (reference sequence). V lost 4 bases to trimming and J lost 1 base, with 14 bases between them. CDR3 sequence: CASSPRQGGNTGELFF. The CDR3 nucleotides read TGTGCCAGCAGCCCCCGCCAAGGGGGGAACACCGGGGAGCTGTTTTTT.

The chain is built from TRBV30 and TRBJ1-1, with 8 bases aligning to TRBD1. The V segment lost 4 bases and the J segment 0 bases; nucleotides outside the gene matches: 10. The CDR3 covers 16 residues. Germline V gene lookup returns CDR1 GTSNPN and CDR2 SVGIG (reference sequence). The CDR3 here is CAWTAQGVVVNTEAFF. CDR3 bases: TGTGCCTGGACCGCACAGGGGGTGGTCGTGAACACTGAAGCTTTCTTT.

The gene calls are TRBV15 and TRBJ2-7; D is possibly TRBD1 (5 bases). V dropped 8 bases and J dropped 0 bases, with 8 bases sitting between them. The CDR3 covers 12 residues. The germline V gene has CDR1 LNHNV and CDR2 YYDKDF (reference sequence). This CDR3 reads CATGDSSYEQYF. CDR3 nucleotides: TGTGCCACCGGTGACAGCTCCTACGAGCAGTACTTC.

The gene calls are TRBV30 and TRBJ1-1; D is unclear. This CDR3 has 13 residues. The V end lost 4 bases, the J end lost 1 base, and 10 bases lay between the germline ends. Germline loops: CDR1 GTSNPN, CDR2 SVGIG (reference sequence). The CDR3, as DNA: TGTGCCTGGACCGAACGAGGGAACACTGAAGCTTTCTTT. The encoded protein is CAWTERGNTEAFF.

The chain joins TRBV27 to TRBJ1-3; 7 bases are shared with TRBD1. The CDR3 consists of 14 residues. Losses at the gene ends were 6 bases for V and 2 bases for J; bases not matched to a gene: 4. CDR1 and CDR2 from the germline V gene are MNHEY and SMNVEV (reference sequence). DNA for the CDR3: TGTGCCAGCAGAAGTGGACAGGCTGGAAACACCATATATTTT. Protein product: CASRSGQAGNTIYF.

The genes are TRBV28 and TRBJ2-2; unclear D gene. The CDR3 length is 13 residues. Trimming took off 1 base at V and 4 bases at J, with 4 bases between the two ends. Germline V gene lookup returns CDR1 MDHEN and CDR2 SYDVKM. The CDR3, as DNA: TGTGCCAGCAGTTTATCTTTCACCGGGGAGCTGTTTTTT. This gives the protein CASSLSFTGELFF.

The CDR3 DNA sequence: TGTGCCAGTAATCCGGGGAACACTGAAGCTTTCTTT. This codes for CASNPGNTEAFF. This chain connects TRBV19 to TRBJ1-1; D is ambiguous. CDR1 and CDR2 (germline): LNHDA, SQIVND (reference sequence). The CDR3 runs to 12 residues. Trimming took 7 bases from V and 1 from J, leaving 7 bases between them.

The chain combines TRBV15 with TRBJ2-1; 11 bases are a match to TRBD2. Germline V gene data show CDR1 as LNHNV and CDR2 as YYDKDF (reference sequence). This CDR3 is built from 16 residues. V lost 5 bases to trimming and J lost 3 bases; unmatched junction nucleotides: 6. CDR3 sequence: CATSVLSGRDYNEQFF. The DNA for the CDR3 is TGTGCCACCAGCGTCCTTAGCGGGAGGGACTACAATGAGCAGTTCTTC.

This clone appeared once. V is TRBV2 and J is TRBJ2-3; 9 positions match TRBD2. The germline V gene has CDR1 SNHLY and CDR2 FYNNEI. The CDR3 has 17 residues. The ends lost 9 bases at V and 1 base at J; junction bases unmatched: 14. The CDR3 DNA follows: TGTGCCAGTCCGAAGCGGGGGGAGGGCCTGGGCACAGATACGCAGTATTTT. It specifies CASPKRGEGLGTDTQYF.

The chain is built from TRBV28 and TRBJ2-7; TRBD2 might be the D (6 bases). Germline loops: CDR1 MDHEN, CDR2 SYDVKM. V shed 5 bases and J shed 0 bases, with 14 bases lying between them. The CDR3 covers 15 residues. CDR3 nucleotides: TGTGCCAGCAGTCCAGGGACTTCGAGCTCCTACGAGCAGTACTTC. Amino acid sequence: CASSPGTSSSYEQYF.

The gene calls are TRBV9 and TRBJ2-1, with 8 bases aligning to TRBD2. After removal of 0 bases from V and 8 bases from J, the junction contained 13 bases not matched to a gene. Per germline, CDR1 SGDLS and CDR2 YYNGEE. The CDR3 sequence is 17 residues long. The CDR3 DNA reads as TGTGCCAGCAGCGTAGCCAAACTAGCGGCGGCGTTGGATGAGCAGTTCTTC. This codes for CASSVAKLAAALDEQFF.

The rearrangement uses TRBV7-2 and TRBJ2-7; TRBD2 aligns across 11 bases. The germline gives CDR1 SGHTA, CDR2 FQGNSA. The V segment lost 4 bases and the J segment 7 bases; nucleotides outside the gene matches: 12. The CDR3 is 16 amino acids. This chain's CDR3 is CASSSRLAGTLWEQYF. CDR3 in DNA: TGTGCCAGCAGCTCTCGACTAGCGGGAACGCTTTGGGAGCAGTACTTC.

The rearrangement links TRBV19 to TRBJ2-7, with D perhaps TRBD1 (6 bases). Trimming removed 5 bases from V and 2 bases from J, with 10 bases in between. The CDR3 runs 13 residues. Per germline, CDR1 LNHDA and CDR2 SQIVND (reference sequence). CDR3 protein: CASSPGHPYEQYF. As DNA, the CDR3 is TGTGCCAGTAGTCCGGGACACCCCTACGAGCAGTACTTC.

This rearrangement joins TRBV4-3 to TRBJ2-4; 7 positions agree with TRBD1. The CDR3 extends over 18 amino acids. Unmatched junction bases numbered 17, after V lost 0 bases and J lost 9 bases. CDR1 and CDR2 from the germline V gene are LGHNA and YSLEER. CDR3 protein: CASSQELPLGQWRPIQYF. CDR3 DNA sequence: TGCGCCAGCAGCCAAGAACTACCCCTGGGACAGTGGCGCCCCATTCAGTACTTC.

The rearrangement links TRBV25-1 to TRBJ2-2, with unresolved D. Germline CDR1 and CDR2: MGHDK and SYGVNS. This CDR3 has 13 amino acids. The V and J ends lost 1 base and 8 bases respectively, with 8 bases between them. The CDR3 DNA sequence: TGTGCCAGCAGTGAATCGAAAGCGGGGGAGCTGTTTTTT. Its translation: CASSESKAGELFF.

V is TRBV28 and J is TRBJ1-2, with D possibly matching TRBD1 (6 bases). The CDR3 runs to 12 residues. The germline V gene encodes CDR1 MDHEN and CDR2 SYDVKM. Trimming stripped 7 bases from V and 5 bases from J, with 11 bases between. As DNA, the CDR3 is TGTGCCAGCACCCGGGGACATTATGGCTACACCTTC. It codes for CASTRGHYGYTF.

The gene calls are TRBV28 and TRBJ1-5, with D perhaps matching TRBD1 (6 bases). Trimming shortened V by 5 bases and J by 1 base, and 18 bases separated the two germline ends. The CDR3 totals 17 residues. Germline loops: CDR1 MDHEN, CDR2 SYDVKM. CDR3 coding DNA: TGTGCCAGCAGTACCCAGCGGAGGACAGCGAGCAATCAGCCCCAGCATTTT. Translating it yields CASSTQRRTASNQPQHF.

The chain uses TRBV19 and TRBJ1-2, with TRBD1 identical over 12 bases. Germline CDR1 is LNHDA and CDR2 is SQIVND (reference sequence). Trimming cost V 6 bases and J 4 bases; bases outside gene matches: 9. CDR3 length equals 16 residues. The CDR3 nucleotides are TGTGCCAGTAGGGACGGGACAGGGGGCGTAAGCTATGGCTACACCTTC. It codes for CASRDGTGGVSYGYTF.

This sequence joins TRBV5-4 and TRBJ2-2, with 11 bases identical to TRBD2. The CDR3 totals 15 residues. CDR1 and CDR2 from the germline V gene are SGHNT and YYREEE (reference sequence). V gave up 2 bases and J gave up 5 bases; unmatched junction bases: 2. The CDR3 spells CASSFPSGGTGELFF. The DNA of the CDR3 is TGTGCCAGCAGCTTCCCTAGCGGGGGGACCGGGGAGCTGTTTTTT.

The chain is built from TRBV5-4 and TRBJ2-1, with 9 bases lining up with TRBD1. The CDR3 has 14 amino acids. CDR1 is SGHNT, CDR2 YYREEE, per germline (reference sequence). V gave up 6 bases and J gave up 7 bases; unmatched junction bases: 8. CDR3 amino acids: CASTDGTGLNEQFF. The DNA of the CDR3 is TGTGCCAGCACTGACGGGACAGGGCTGAATGAGCAGTTCTTC.

The V and J genes are TRBV12-5 and TRBJ2-2; no definite D call. V dropped 6 bases and J dropped 4 bases, with 6 bases sitting between them. Germline-derived CDR1 and CDR2 are LGHNT and FRNRAP. This CDR3 is 12 amino acids long. CDR3 sequence reads: CASGPGTGELFF. CDR3 nucleotide sequence: TGTGCTAGTGGCCCGGGCACCGGGGAGCTGTTTTTT.

In its sample, this clone was seen a few times. The chain carries TRBV10-2 and TRBJ2-7; D gene ambiguous. Deletions cut 3 bases from V and 3 bases from J, with 6 bases between. CDR3 length: 12 amino acids. The germline CDR1 and CDR2 sequences are WSHSY and SAAADI. This chain's CDR3 is CASSDPGYEQYF. Here the CDR3 DNA reads TGCGCCAGCAGTGATCCAGGCTACGAGCAGTACTTC.

V gene TRBV5-4 combines with J gene TRBJ2-1; possibly TRBD1 for D (8 bases). The CDR3 spans 13 residues. The V and J ends lost 7 bases and 8 bases respectively, with 16 bases between them. CDR1 is SGHNT, CDR2 YYREEE, per germline (reference sequence). The CDR3 nucleotides read TGTGCCAGCCAGGGGGCGGGAGCTTATGAGCAGTTCTTC. Translated: CASQGAGAYEQFF.

This clone appeared a single time. J is TRBJ2-1 and V is TRBV30; TRBD1 aligns across 12 bases. Germline CDR1 GTSNPN, CDR2 SVGIG (reference sequence). This CDR3 region has 15 residues. Germline trimming cut 0 bases from V and 6 bases from J; bases unmatched to any gene: 3. The CDR3 DNA reads as TGTGCCTGGAGTGTCGGGACAGGGGGCTTCAATGAGCAGTTCTTC. This translates into CAWSVGTGGFNEQFF.

This sequence joins TRBV6-6 and TRBJ2-3, with 7 bases lining up with TRBD1. This CDR3 comprises 16 residues. Germline values: CDR1 MNHNY, CDR2 SVGAGI (reference sequence). The ends lost 6 bases at V and 0 bases at J; junction bases unmatched: 9. The DNA for the CDR3 is TGTGCCAGCAGCTTTGGGACAGCGTCTAGCACAGATACGCAGTATTTT. Translating it yields CASSFGTASSTDTQYF.

V usage is TRBV27 and J usage is TRBJ2-3; 10 bases are shared with TRBD2. V shed 6 bases, J shed 4 bases, and the junction held 10 bases outside the gene matches. CDR1 is MNHEY and CDR2 is SMNVEV in the germline V gene (reference sequence). CDR3 length: 16 residues. CDR3 region: CASRLRLAGLADTQYF. DNA for the CDR3: TGTGCCAGCAGGCTGAGACTAGCGGGTCTCGCAGATACGCAGTATTTT.